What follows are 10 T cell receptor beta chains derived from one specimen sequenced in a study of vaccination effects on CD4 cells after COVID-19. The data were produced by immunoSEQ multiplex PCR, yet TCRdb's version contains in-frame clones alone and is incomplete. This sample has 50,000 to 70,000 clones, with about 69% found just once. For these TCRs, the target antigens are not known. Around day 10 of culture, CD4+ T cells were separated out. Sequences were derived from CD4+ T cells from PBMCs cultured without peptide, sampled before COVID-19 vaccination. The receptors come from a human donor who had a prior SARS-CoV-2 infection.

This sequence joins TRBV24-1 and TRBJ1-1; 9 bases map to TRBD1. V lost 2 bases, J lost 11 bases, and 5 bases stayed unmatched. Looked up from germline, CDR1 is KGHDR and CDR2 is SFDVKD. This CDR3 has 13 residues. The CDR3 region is CATSDYGQGTAFF. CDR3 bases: TGTGCCACCAGTGATTACGGACAGGGGACGGCTTTCTTT.

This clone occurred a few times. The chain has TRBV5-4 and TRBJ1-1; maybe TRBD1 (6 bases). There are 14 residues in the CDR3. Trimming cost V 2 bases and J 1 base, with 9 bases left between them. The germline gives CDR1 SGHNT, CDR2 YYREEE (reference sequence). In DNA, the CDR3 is TGTGCCAGCAGCTTCCGCAGGGGGAACACTGAAGCTTTCTTT. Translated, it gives CASSFRRGNTEAFF.

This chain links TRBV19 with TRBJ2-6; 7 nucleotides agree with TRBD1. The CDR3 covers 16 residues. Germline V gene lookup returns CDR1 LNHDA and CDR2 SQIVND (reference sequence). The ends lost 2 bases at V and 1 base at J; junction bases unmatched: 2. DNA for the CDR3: TGTGCCAGTAGTATATGGACAGGTTCTGGGGCCAACGTCCTGACTTTC. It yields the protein CASSIWTGSGANVLTF.

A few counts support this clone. CDR3 protein: CSAVRTGAEKLFF. CDR3 DNA sequence: TGCAGCGCTGTACGGACAGGGGCGGAAAAACTGTTTTTT. The rearrangement joins TRBV29-1 to TRBJ1-4, with 9 bases lining up with TRBD1. With V trimmed by 7 bases and J by 8 bases, 8 bases remained unmatched. Per the germline V gene, CDR1 is SQVTM and CDR2 is ANQGSEA. This CDR3 region has 13 residues.

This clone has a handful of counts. CDR3 coding DNA: TGTGCCTGGAGTGTGGGCAGCGTTATCCACGAGCAGTACTTC. This sequence encodes CAWSVGSVIHEQYF. The chain has TRBV30 and TRBJ2-7; no definite D call. The germline CDR1 and CDR2 sequences are GTSNPN and SVGIG (reference sequence). This CDR3 contains 14 residues. V was shortened by 0 bases and J by 5 bases, with 14 bases between the two germline ends.

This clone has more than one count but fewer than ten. The CDR3 is CATTTYSGQYNEQFF. The CDR3 region has the DNA TGTGCCACCACGACCTACAGTGGCCAATACAATGAGCAGTTCTTC. V and J are TRBV6-1 and TRBJ2-1; D is uncertain. Trimming shortened V by 10 bases and J by 4 bases, and 20 bases separated the two germline ends. The V gene's germline CDR1 is MNHNS and CDR2 SASEGT. This CDR3 region has 15 residues.

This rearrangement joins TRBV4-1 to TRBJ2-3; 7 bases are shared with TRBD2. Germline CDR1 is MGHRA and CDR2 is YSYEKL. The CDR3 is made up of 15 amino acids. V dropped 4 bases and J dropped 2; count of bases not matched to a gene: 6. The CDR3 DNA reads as TGCGCCAGCAGCCGGGCTAGCGGAGACACAGATACGCAGTATTTT. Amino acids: CASSRASGDTDTQYF.

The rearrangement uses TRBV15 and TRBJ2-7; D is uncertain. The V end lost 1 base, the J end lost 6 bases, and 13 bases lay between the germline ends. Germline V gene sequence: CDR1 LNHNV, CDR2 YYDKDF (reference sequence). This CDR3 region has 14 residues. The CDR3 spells CATSRAHTRGEQYF. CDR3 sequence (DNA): TGTGCCACCAGCAGAGCTCACACCCGTGGCGAGCAGTACTTC.

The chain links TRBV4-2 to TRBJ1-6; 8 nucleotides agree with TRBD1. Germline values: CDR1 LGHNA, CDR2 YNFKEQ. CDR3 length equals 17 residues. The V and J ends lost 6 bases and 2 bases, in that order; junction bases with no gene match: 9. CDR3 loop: CASSGGQGSTYNSPLHF. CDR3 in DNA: TGTGCCAGCAGTGGCGGACAGGGAAGCACCTATAATTCACCCCTCCACTTT.

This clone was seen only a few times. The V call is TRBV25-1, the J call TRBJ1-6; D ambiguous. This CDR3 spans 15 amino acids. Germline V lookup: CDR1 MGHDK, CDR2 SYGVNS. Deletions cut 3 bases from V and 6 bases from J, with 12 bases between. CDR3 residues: CASSDPGLINSPLHF. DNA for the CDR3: TGTGCCAGCAGTGACCCCGGACTGATTAATTCACCCCTCCACTTT.